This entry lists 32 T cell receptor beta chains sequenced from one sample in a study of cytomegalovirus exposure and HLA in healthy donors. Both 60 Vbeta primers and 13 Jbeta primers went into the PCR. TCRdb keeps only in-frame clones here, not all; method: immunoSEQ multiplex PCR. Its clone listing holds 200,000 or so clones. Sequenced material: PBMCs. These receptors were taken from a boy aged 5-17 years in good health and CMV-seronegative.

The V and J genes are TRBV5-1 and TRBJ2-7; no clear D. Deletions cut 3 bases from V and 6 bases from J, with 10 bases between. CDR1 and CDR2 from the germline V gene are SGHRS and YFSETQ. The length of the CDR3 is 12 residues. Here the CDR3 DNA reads TGCGCCAGCAGCTCCGCAGGTTCCGAGCAGTACTTC. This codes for CASSSAGSEQYF.

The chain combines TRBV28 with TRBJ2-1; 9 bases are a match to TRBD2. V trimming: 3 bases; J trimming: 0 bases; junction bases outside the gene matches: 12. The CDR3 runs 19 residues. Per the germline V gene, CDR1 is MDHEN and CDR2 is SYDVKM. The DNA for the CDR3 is TGTGCCAGCAGTTTTCGGCTAGCGGGGAGACAAAGCTCCTACAATGAGCAGTTCTTC. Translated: CASSFRLAGRQSSYNEQFF.

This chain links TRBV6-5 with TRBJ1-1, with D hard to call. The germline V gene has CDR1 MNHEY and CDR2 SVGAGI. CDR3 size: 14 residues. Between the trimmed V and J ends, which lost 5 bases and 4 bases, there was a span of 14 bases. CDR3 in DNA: TGTGCCAGCAGTCAGGAGAGGGATGGCACTGAAGCTTTCTTT. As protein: CASSQERDGTEAFF.

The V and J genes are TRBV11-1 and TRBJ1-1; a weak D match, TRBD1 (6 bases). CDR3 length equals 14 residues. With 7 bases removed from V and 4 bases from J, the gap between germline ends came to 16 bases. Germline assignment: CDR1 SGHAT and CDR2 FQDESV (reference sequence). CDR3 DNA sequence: TGTGCCAGCAACCCGGACAGTTTGGGCACTGAAGCTTTCTTT. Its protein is CASNPDSLGTEAFF.

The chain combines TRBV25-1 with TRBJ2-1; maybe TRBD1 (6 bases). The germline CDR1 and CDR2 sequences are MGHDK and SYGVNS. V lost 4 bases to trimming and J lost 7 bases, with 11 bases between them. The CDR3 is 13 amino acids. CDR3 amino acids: CASSVGTKNEQFF. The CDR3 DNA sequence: TGTGCCAGCAGTGTAGGGACAAAGAATGAGCAGTTCTTC.

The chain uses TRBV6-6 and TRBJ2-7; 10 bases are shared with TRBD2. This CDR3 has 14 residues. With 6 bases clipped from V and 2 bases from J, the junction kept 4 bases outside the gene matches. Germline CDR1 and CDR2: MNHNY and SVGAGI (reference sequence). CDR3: CASSLLAGAYEQYF. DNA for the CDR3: TGTGCCAGCAGCCTCCTAGCGGGGGCCTACGAGCAGTACTTC.

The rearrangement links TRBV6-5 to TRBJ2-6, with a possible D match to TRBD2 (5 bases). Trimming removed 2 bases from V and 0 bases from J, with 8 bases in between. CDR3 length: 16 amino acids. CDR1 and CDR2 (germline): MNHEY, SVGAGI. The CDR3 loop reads CASSYEGNSGANVLTF. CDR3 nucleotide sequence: TGTGCCAGCAGTTACGAGGGAAACTCTGGGGCCAACGTCCTGACTTTC.

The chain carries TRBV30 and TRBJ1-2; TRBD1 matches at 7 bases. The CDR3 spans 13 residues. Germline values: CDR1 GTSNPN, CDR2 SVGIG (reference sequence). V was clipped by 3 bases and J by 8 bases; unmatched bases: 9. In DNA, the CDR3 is TGTGCCTGGAGCGCGAAGGGGGCCGAGGGCTACACCTTC. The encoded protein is CAWSAKGAEGYTF.

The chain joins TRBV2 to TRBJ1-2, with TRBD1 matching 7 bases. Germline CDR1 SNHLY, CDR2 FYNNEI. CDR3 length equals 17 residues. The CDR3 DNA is TGTACTAGCAGCCTATGGGACAGCAACCGCGCCCGCTATGGCTACACCTTC. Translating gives CTSSLWDSNRARYGYTF.

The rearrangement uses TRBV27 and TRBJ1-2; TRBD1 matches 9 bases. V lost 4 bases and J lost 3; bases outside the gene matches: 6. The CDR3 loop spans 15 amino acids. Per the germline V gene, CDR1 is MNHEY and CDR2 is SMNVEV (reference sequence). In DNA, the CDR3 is TGTGCCAGCAGTTCCCCGGGACAGGGTGACTATGGCTACACCTTC. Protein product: CASSSPGQGDYGYTF.

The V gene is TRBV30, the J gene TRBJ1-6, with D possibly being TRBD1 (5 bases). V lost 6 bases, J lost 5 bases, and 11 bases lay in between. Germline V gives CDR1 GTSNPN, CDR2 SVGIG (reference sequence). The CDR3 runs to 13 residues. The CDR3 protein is CACSAGNNSPLHF. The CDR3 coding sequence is TGTGCCTGCTCGGCAGGGAATAATTCACCCCTCCACTTT.

CDR3 in DNA: TGTGCCAGTAGTCACCCTGGGGGGACGAATGGAAACACCATATATTTT. Its protein product is CASSHPGGTNGNTIYF. This chain connects TRBV19 to TRBJ1-3; a weak D match, TRBD1 (5 bases). This CDR3 spans 16 amino acids. CDR1 and CDR2 from the germline V gene are LNHDA and SQIVND (reference sequence). The V end lost 5 bases, the J end lost 3 bases, and 17 bases lay between the germline ends.

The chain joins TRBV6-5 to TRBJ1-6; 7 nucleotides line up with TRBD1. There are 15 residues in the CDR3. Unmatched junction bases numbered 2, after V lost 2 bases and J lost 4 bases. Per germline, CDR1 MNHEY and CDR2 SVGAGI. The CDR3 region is CASSYEGQYNSPLHF. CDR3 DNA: TGTGCCAGCAGTTACGAGGGACAGTATAATTCACCCCTCCACTTT.

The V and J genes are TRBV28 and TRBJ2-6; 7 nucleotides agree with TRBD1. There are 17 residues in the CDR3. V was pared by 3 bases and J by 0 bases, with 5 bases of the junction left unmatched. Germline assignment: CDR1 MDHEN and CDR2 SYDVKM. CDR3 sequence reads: CASSFGDSNSGANVLTF. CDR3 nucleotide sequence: TGTGCCAGCAGTTTTGGGGACAGTAACTCTGGGGCCAACGTCCTGACTTTC. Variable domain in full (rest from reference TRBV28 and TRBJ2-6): DVKVTQSSRYLVKRTGEKVFLECVQDMDHENMFWYRQDPGLGLRLIYFSYDVKMKEKGDIPEGYSVSREKKERFSLILESASTNQTSMYLCASSFGDSNSGANVLTFGAGSRLTVL.

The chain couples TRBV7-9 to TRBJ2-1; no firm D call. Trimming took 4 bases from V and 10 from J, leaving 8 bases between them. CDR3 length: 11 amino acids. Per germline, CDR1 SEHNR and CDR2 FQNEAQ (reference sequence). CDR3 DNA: TGTGCCAGCAGCTGGTCCCGGGAGCAGTTCTTC. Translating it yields CASSWSREQFF.

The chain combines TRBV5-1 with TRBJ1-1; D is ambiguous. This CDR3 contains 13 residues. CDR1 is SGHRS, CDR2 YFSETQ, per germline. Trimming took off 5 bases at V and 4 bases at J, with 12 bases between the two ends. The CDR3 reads CASREVGLTEAFF. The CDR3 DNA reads TGCGCCAGCAGAGAGGTCGGCCTCACTGAAGCTTTCTTT.

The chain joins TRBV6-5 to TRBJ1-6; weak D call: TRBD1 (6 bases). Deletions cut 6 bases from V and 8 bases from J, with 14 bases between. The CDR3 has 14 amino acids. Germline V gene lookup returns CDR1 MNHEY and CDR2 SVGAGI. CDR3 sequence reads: CASRQTGDYSPLHF. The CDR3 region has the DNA TGTGCCAGCAGACAGACAGGAGATTATTCACCCCTCCACTTT.

CDR3 bases: TGCAGCGTTCCACAGGGAGGGGAGACCCAGTACTTC. Residues: CSVPQGGETQYF. V is TRBV29-1 and J is TRBJ2-5, with a possible D match to TRBD2 (7 bases). The CDR3 runs 12 residues. CDR1 and CDR2 (germline): SQVTM, ANQGSEA. Trimming left V 5 bases short and J 5 bases short, with 12 bases between.

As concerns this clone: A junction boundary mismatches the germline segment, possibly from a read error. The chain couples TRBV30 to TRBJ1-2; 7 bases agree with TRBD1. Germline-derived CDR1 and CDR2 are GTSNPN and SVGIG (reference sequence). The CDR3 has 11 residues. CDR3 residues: CAFSKSDRPKW. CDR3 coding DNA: TGTGCCTTCTCAAAATCGGACAGGCCCAAGTGG.

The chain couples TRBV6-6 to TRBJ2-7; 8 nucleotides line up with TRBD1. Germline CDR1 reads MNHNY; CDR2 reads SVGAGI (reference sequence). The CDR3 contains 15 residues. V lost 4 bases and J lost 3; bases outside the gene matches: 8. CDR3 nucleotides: TGTGCCAGCAGTTCTCCCGGGACAGGAGACTACGAGCAGTACTTC. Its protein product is CASSSPGTGDYEQYF.

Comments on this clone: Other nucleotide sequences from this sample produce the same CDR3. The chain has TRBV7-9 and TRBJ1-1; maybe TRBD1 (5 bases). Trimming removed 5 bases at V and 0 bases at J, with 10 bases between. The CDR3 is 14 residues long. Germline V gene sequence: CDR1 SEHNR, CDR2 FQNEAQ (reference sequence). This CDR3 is CASSLGGMNTEAFF. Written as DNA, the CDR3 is TGTGCCAGCAGCCTGGGGGGGATGAACACTGAAGCTTTCTTT.

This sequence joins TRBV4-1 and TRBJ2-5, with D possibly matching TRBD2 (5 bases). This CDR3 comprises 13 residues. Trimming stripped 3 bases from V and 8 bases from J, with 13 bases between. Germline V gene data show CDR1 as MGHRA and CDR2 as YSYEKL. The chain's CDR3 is CASSQVASKTQYF. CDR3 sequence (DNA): TGCGCCAGCAGCCAGGTCGCTAGCAAAACCCAGTACTTC.

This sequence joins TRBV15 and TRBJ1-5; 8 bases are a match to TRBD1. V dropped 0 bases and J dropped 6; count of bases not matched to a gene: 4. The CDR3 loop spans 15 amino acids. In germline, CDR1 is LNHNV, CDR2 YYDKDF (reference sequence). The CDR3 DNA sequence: TGTGCCACCAGCAGAGACAGGGGGCTAGGTCAGCCCCAGCATTTT. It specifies CATSRDRGLGQPQHF.

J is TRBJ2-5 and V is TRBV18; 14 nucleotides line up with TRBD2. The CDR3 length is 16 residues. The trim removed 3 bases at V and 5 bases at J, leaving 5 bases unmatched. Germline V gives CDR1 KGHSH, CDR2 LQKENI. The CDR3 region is CASSPTSGGALETQYF. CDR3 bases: TGTGCCAGCTCACCGACTAGCGGGGGGGCTCTCGAGACCCAGTACTTC.

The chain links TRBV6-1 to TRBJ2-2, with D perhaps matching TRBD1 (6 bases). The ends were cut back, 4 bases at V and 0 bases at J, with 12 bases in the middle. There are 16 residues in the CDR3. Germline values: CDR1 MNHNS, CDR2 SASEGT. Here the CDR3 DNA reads TGTGCCAGCAGTGGGGGGCGGATAGCGAACACCGGGGAGCTGTTTTTT. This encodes CASSGGRIANTGELFF.

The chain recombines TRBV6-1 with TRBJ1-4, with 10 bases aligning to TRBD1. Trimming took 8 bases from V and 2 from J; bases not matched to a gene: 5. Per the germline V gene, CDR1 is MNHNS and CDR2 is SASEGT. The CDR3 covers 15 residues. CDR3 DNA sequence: TGTGCCAGCGGGACAGGGGTGTGGACTAATGAAAAACTGTTTTTT. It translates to CASGTGVWTNEKLFF.

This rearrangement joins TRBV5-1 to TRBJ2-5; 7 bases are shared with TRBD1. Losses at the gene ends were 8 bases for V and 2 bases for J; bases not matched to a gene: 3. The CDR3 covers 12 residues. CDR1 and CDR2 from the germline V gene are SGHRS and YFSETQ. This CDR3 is CASGTAQETQYF. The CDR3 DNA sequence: TGCGCCAGTGGGACAGCACAAGAGACCCAGTACTTC.

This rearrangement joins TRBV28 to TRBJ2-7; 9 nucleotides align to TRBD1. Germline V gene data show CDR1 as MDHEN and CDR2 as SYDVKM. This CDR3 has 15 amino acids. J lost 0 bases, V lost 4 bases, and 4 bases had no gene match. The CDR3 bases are TGTGCCAGCAGTTCAGGGACAGGGAGCTCCTACGAGCAGTACTTC. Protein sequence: CASSSGTGSSYEQYF.

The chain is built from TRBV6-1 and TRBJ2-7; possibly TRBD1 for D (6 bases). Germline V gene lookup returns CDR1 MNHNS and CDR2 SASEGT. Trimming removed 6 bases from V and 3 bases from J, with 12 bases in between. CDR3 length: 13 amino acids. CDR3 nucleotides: TGTGCCAGCAGAACCGGGACAAACTACGAGCAGTACTTC. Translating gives CASRTGTNYEQYF.

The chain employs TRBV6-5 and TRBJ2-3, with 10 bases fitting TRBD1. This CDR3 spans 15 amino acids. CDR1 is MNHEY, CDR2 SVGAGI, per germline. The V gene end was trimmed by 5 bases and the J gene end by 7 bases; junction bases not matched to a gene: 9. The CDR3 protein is CASSTDRGGGNTQYF. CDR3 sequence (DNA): TGTGCCAGCAGTACGGACAGGGGGGGAGGGAATACGCAGTATTTT.

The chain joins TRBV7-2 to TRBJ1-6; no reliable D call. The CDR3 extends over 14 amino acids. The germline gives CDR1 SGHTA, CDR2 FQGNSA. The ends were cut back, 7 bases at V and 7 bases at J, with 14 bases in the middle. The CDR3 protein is CASNLSTNNSPLHF. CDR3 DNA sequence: TGTGCCAGCAACCTTTCGACAAACAATTCACCCCTCCACTTT.

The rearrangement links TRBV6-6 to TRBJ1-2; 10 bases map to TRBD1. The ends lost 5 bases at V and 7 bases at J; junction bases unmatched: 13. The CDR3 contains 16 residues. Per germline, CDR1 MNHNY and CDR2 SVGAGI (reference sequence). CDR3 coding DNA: TGTGCCAGCAGTCACCGGGACAGGGGCTTGCCCGGTGGCTACACCTTC. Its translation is CASSHRDRGLPGGYTF.